Included here is one TCR beta chain sequence, with context. As processed by the authors: Scientists estimated how many nucleated cells there were by amplifying reference gene primers. The assay was immunoSEQ multiplex PCR, and TCRdb's table has in-frame clones only and misses some. Clone size and V and J calls were adopted from that table, with D and trimming inferred from the DNA. Of about 320,000 clones detected, 70% to 90% appear once; the ten largest clones hold 7.2%. This sample was included in a study of blood T cell repertoires in COVID-19. The overall study: Whether acute or convalescent, the COVID-19 samples came from the United States, Italy and Spain. Sources were T cells, B-cell-depleted T cells, or PBMCs; the material itself was cDNA or gDNA.

Material: peripheral blood. This sequence originates from a human donor in a cohort sampled during active COVID-19.

CDR3 amino acids: CASSELTGASSYEQYF. CDR3 nucleotide sequence: TGTGCCAGCAGTGAACTGACAGGGGCTAGCTCCTACGAGCAGTACTTC. The gene calls are TRBV6-1 and TRBJ2-7; 8 bases fit TRBD1. CDR1 MNHNS and CDR2 SASEGT come from the germline V gene. With V trimmed by 2 bases and J by 0 bases, 6 bases remained unmatched. The CDR3 length is 16 residues.